This T cell receptor (beta chain) was captured in a study of control samples from healthy donors and cancer patients. Here immunoSEQ multiplex PCR was the method, and the copy in TCRdb shows in-frame clones only, minus some. Here the sample spans 75,000 to 95,000 clones, about 88% being singletons. This clone was counted a few times. The CDR3 is 14 amino acids. Germline CDR1 reads SGHKS; CDR2 reads YYEKEE (reference sequence). V shed 3 bases and J shed 1 base, with 9 bases lying between them. The chain joins TRBV5-5 to TRBJ2-3; tentative D call: TRBD1 (6 bases). The sample taken for sequencing was blood. This sequence was found in a woman in her forties or fifties in good health. The CDR3 DNA reads TGTGCCAGCAGCTCCAAGGGGGGCACAGATACGCAGTATTTT. It specifies CASSSKGGTDTQYF. The full variable domain, in which reference TRBV5-5 and TRBJ2-3 provide the parts outside the CDR3, is DAGVTQSPTHLIKTRGQQVTLRCSPISGHKSVSWYQQVLGQGPQFIFQYYEKEERGRGNFPDRFSARQFPNYSSELNVNALLLGDSALYLCASSSKGGTDTQYFGPGTRLTVL.